A selection of T cell receptor beta chains follows, all from one sample in a study of Ad26.COV2.S vaccination and SARS-CoV-2 variants. TCRdb keeps only in-frame clones here, not all; method: immunoSEQ multiplex PCR. Among around 340,000 clones listed, around 89% were seen once. Sequenced here: peripheral blood, sampled in a trial of Ad26.COV2.S vaccine versus placebo. These receptors all come from a person between 18 and 65 years old who received the Ad26.COV2.S COVID-19 vaccine or a placebo. Both conserved end residues are part of each CDR3. Each record gives: V gene, clone size, J gene, D gene, CDR3 DNA, CDR3 protein. D genes are given only for firm matches. The listing skips clone size in some rows; elsewhere it reads once, few, many or a size class.

V: TRBV5-1
size: few
J: TRBJ1-3
D: .
DNA: TGCGCCAGCAGGCCGGGGGCTTCCTCTGGAAACACCATATATTTT
CDR3: CASRPGASSGNTIYF

V: TRBV7-8
size: .
J: TRBJ1-5
D: TRBD1
DNA: TGTGCCAGCAGCTTGACAGGGGGCGGGGGAGCTAGCAATCAGCCCCAGCATTTT
CDR3: CASSLTGGGGASNQPQHF

V: TRBV18
size: .
J: TRBJ2-5
D: TRBD2
DNA: TGTGCCAGCTCACCCGTAGCGGGGGTGTACCAAGAGACCCAGTACTTC
CDR3: CASSPVAGVYQETQYF

V: TRBV7-9
size: .
J: TRBJ2-3
D: .
DNA: TGTGCCAACCAGGGAATCAGGCTCAGCACAGATACGCAGTATTTT
CDR3: CANQGIRLSTDTQYF

V: TRBV3-1/TRBV3-2
size: .
J: TRBJ2-3
D: .
DNA: TGTGCCAGCAGCCAAGGGCAGGGCTTTAGCACAGATACGCAGTATTTT
CDR3: CASSQGQGFSTDTQYF

V: TRBV5-8
size: .
J: TRBJ1-3
D: .
DNA: TGTGCCAGCAATAATGAGGGAATGAGAAACACCATATATTTT
CDR3: CASNNEGMRNTIYF

V: TRBV19
size: .
J: TRBJ1-2
D: .
DNA: TGTGCCAGTAGCCCTGTACAGGGCCTTGGCTATGGCTACACCTTC
CDR3: CASSPVQGLGYGYTF

V: TRBV25-1
size: .
J: TRBJ1-3
D: .
DNA: TGTGCCAGCAGCTGGGGGGATGGAAACACCATATATTTT
CDR3: CASSWGDGNTIYF

V: TRBV11-2
size: .
J: TRBJ2-3
D: TRBD2
DNA: TGTGCCAGCAGCCCTCGGACTAGCGGGAGTGTAGATACGCAGTATTTT
CDR3: CASSPRTSGSVDTQYF

V: TRBV11-2
size: once
J: TRBJ2-7
D: TRBD1
DNA: TGTGCCAGCAGCTGGGACAGGGACTCCTACGAGCAGTACTTC
CDR3: CASSWDRDSYEQYF

V: TRBV18
size: .
J: TRBJ2-5
D: TRBD2
DNA: TGTGCCAGCTCACCCCGACTAGCAGCTCAAGAGACCCAGTACTTC
CDR3: CASSPRLAAQETQYF

V: TRBV18
size: .
J: TRBJ2-1
D: .
DNA: TGTGCCAGCTCACCATATACTAGCGAGGGGGGCAATGAGCAGTTCTTC
CDR3: CASSPYTSEGGNEQFF

V: TRBV11-3
size: .
J: TRBJ2-5
D: TRBD1
DNA: TGTGCCAGCAGCCCCGGGGACAGTCAAGAGACCCAGTACTTC
CDR3: CASSPGDSQETQYF

V: TRBV9
size: .
J: TRBJ2-1
D: .
DNA: TGTGCCAGCAGCACCGCTAGCGCCAATGAGCAGTTCTTC
CDR3: CASSTASANEQFF

V: TRBV7-9
size: .
J: TRBJ2-7
D: TRBD2
DNA: TGTGCCAGCAGCTCCAGCGGGATCGACGAGCAGTACTTC
CDR3: CASSSSGIDEQYF

V: TRBV5-1
size: .
J: TRBJ1-4
D: TRBD1
DNA: TGCGCCAGCAGCTCCACCGGGACAGGGGATGAAAAACTGTTTTTT
CDR3: CASSSTGTGDEKLFF

V: TRBV15
size: once
J: TRBJ2-5
D: .
DNA: TGTGCCACCAGCAGAGTGGCTAGCGTTAAAGAGACCCAGTACTTC
CDR3: CATSRVASVKETQYF

V: TRBV7-3
size: .
J: TRBJ2-3
D: .
DNA: TGTGCCAGCAGCACGACACACACAGATACGCAGTATTTT
CDR3: CASSTTHTDTQYF

V: TRBV28
size: .
J: TRBJ2-5
D: .
DNA: TGTGCCAGCTCAACCTGGAATCGAGAGACCCAGTACTTC
CDR3: CASSTWNRETQYF

V: TRBV6-5
size: .
J: TRBJ2-7
D: .
DNA: TGTGCCAGCAGGGAGGGGGTATCCTACGAGCAGTACTTC
CDR3: CASREGVSYEQYF

V: TRBV5-5
size: .
J: TRBJ1-1
D: .
DNA: TGTGCCAGCAGCGGCGGACTGAACACTGAAGCTTTCTTT
CDR3: CASSGGLNTEAFF

V: TRBV27
size: once
J: TRBJ1-4
D: .
DNA: TGTGCCAGCAGTGCCAGTGAGGGCACGGCTAATGAAAAACTGTTTTTT
CDR3: CASSASEGTANEKLFF

V: TRBV3-1/TRBV3-2
size: .
J: TRBJ2-1
D: TRBD1
DNA: TGTGCCAGCAGCCAAGAAGGGACAGGGACGTTCTTC
CDR3: CASSQEGTGTFF

V: TRBV28
size: .
J: TRBJ2-5
D: TRBD1
DNA: TGTGCCAGCACCGCGATTCCAGGACAGGGGGGACGAGAGACCCAGTACTTC
CDR3: CASTAIPGQGGRETQYF

V: TRBV6-1
size: .
J: TRBJ1-4
D: .
DNA: TGTGCCAGCAGTGGGGGGGTAGGGGTGCCTAATGAAAAACTGTTTTTT
CDR3: CASSGGVGVPNEKLFF

V: TRBV7-9
size: .
J: TRBJ1-2
D: TRBD1
DNA: TGTGCCAGCAGCTCGATCCCGGGACAGGGAGTCGGGATCGATGGCTACACCTTC
CDR3: CASSSIPGQGVGIDGYTF

V: TRBV10-1
size: .
J: TRBJ1-1
D: .
DNA: TGCGCCAGCAGTGAGCGCAGGGAATTCACTGAAGCTTTCTTT
CDR3: CASSERREFTEAFF

V: TRBV28
size: .
J: TRBJ2-3
D: TRBD2
DNA: TGTGCCAGCAGAGTGGTAGCGGGAACTACAGATACGCAGTATTTT
CDR3: CASRVVAGTTDTQYF